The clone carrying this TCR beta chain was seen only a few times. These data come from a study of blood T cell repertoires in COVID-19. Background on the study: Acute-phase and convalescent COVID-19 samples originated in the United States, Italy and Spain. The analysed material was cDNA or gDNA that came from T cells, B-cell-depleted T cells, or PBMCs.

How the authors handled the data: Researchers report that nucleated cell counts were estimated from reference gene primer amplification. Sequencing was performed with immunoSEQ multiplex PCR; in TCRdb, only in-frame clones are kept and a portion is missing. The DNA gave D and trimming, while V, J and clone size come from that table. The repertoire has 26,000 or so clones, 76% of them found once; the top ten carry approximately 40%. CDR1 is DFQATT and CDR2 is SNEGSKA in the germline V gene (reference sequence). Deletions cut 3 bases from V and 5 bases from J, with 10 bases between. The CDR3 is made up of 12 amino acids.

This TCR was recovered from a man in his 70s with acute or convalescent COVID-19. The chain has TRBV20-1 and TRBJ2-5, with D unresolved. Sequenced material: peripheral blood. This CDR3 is CSASPHGETQYF. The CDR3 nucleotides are TGCAGTGCTAGTCCCCACGGGGAGACCCAGTACTTC.